The 6 T cell receptor beta chains in this list originate from one sample, sequenced in a study of blood T cell repertoires in COVID-19 (dated by TCRdb to 2018 to 2021). Library preparation employed the immunoSEQ multiplex PCR assay. TCRdb re-hosts the immuneACCESS table, in-frame sequences only. Its copies lack some clones; in the studies checked, an unresolved V gene accounts for under half of them, and the cause for the rest is not known. This sample lists approximately 200,000 clones; about four fifths were detected once. In total, the top ten clones hold 2% to 2.5% of the sample. Sequenced sample: peripheral blood. These receptor sequences come from an older woman with acute or convalescent COVID-19.

The chain employs TRBV5-6 and TRBJ2-7; D might be TRBD1 (6 bases). This CDR3 contains 14 residues. V was clipped by 4 bases and J by 3 bases, with 14 bases between them. CDR1 and CDR2 (germline): SGHDT, YYEEEE. CDR3 protein: CASSGPGQNYEQYF. DNA of the CDR3: TGTGCCAGCAGCGGCCCCGGACAGAACTACGAGCAGTACTTC.

Of note for this clone: Within the sample, other DNA sequences also encode this same CDR3. This chain links TRBV19 with TRBJ2-3; 11 positions agree with TRBD2. The junction had 2 bases not matched to a gene; V was cut back by 3 bases and J by 0 bases. The V gene's germline CDR1 is LNHDA and CDR2 SQIVND (reference sequence). The CDR3 loop spans 16 amino acids. The CDR3 region is CASSILAGGSTDTQYF. For the CDR3, the DNA is TGTGCCAGTAGTATCCTAGCGGGGGGTAGCACAGATACGCAGTATTTT.

This chain uses TRBV2 with TRBJ2-2, with 7 bases matching TRBD2. CDR1 and CDR2 (germline): SNHLY, FYNNEI. Unmatched junction bases numbered 6, after V lost 4 bases and J lost 4 bases. This CDR3 has 15 residues. The CDR3 here is CASSVRGRGTGELFF. CDR3 sequence (DNA): TGTGCCAGCAGTGTGCGCGGGAGAGGCACCGGGGAGCTGTTTTTT.

The chain recombines TRBV5-4 with TRBJ1-2; 7 bases match TRBD1. The ends lost 2 bases at V and 2 bases at J; junction bases unmatched: 6. Germline CDR1 and CDR2: SGHNT and YYREEE (reference sequence). The length of the CDR3 is 15 residues. The CDR3 region has the DNA TGTGCCAGCAGCTTAGAGGGGGCAAACAACTATGGCTACACCTTC. Amino acid sequence: CASSLEGANNYGYTF.

This rearrangement joins TRBV18 to TRBJ1-2, with TRBD1 as a possible D gene (6 bases). Trimming took 1 base from V and 1 from J, leaving 7 bases between them. Germline CDR1 reads KGHSH; CDR2 reads LQKENI. CDR3 length: 14 amino acids. CDR3 DNA sequence: TGTGCCAGCTCACCACAGGGGGTTAACTATGGCTACACCTTC. The encoded protein is CASSPQGVNYGYTF.

The CDR3 sequence: CASSLDLSSGNTIYF. The CDR3 nucleotides read TGTGCCAGCAGCTTAGACTTATCCTCTGGAAACACCATATATTTT. The V call is TRBV7-9, the J call TRBJ1-3; D gene uncertain. The germline V gene has CDR1 SEHNR and CDR2 FQNEAQ (reference sequence). V shed 1 base and J shed 0 bases, with 7 bases lying between them. This CDR3 spans 15 amino acids.